This T cell receptor beta chain was identified during a study of metastatic and nonmetastatic thyroid tumors. Overall study: Malignant and benign thyroid patients had repertoires compared in peripheral blood and tumor or nodule tissue.

Patients underwent thyroid surgery, and none had received any treatment before it. The count of this clone is one. The germline V gene has CDR1 LGHDT and CDR2 YNNKEL (reference sequence). V dropped 3 bases and J dropped 8 bases, with 17 bases sitting between them. The CDR3 has 16 residues. TCRdb reanalyzed the PCR reads via MiXCR. The table has 8,000 to 10,000 clones, about a third seen once; the top ten hold about a fifth. The receptor's source is a female donor with papillary thyroid cancer or a benign thyroid nodule (not recorded which). Some clones in this sample may be carry-over from other donors' samples. J is TRBJ1-6 and V is TRBV3-1; D unclear. Sequencing was performed on tumor tissue. CDR3 loop: CASSQTRGLTHSPLHF. In nucleotides, the CDR3 is TGTGCCAGCAGCCAGACACGGGGTCTTACCCATTCACCCCTCCACTTT.